The 14 T cell receptor beta chains in this list originate from one sample, sequenced in a study of identical twins. Via MiXCR, TCRdb re-called the 5' RACE reads, giving one row per CDR3 protein. This table has 400,000 to 550,000 distinct CDR3 sequences, 20% to 25% appearing once. The same specimen was also included in a second study, on T cells expressing NK-cell markers.

What was sequenced was CD4+ T cells sorted from blood. The receptors originated from a woman aged 18-35 years in good health.

The V and J genes are TRBV5-6 and TRBJ2-2, with a possible D match to TRBD2 (6 bases). The CDR3 is 16 amino acids. V lost 3 bases and J 6 bases, leaving 18 bases between the germline ends. Looked up from germline, CDR1 is SGHDT and CDR2 is YYEEEE. The CDR3 region is CASSSQPGLPSGELFF. CDR3 nucleotide sequence: TGTGCCAGCAGCTCGCAACCGGGACTGCCTTCCGGGGAGCTGTTTTTT.

The chain combines TRBV11-2 with TRBJ2-2, with D unresolved. V was pared by 5 bases and J by 5 bases, with 12 bases between. The CDR3 runs 14 residues. The germline V gene encodes CDR1 SGHAT and CDR2 FQNNGV. The CDR3 spells CASSGDWGTGELFF. The DNA of the CDR3 is TGTGCCAGCAGCGGAGACTGGGGAACCGGGGAGCTGTTTTTT.

The chain carries TRBV5-1 and TRBJ2-1; D is perhaps TRBD2 (6 bases). The V gene lost 2 bases and the J gene lost 4 bases, with 13 bases spanning the gap. Germline V CDR1 and CDR2: SGHRS, YFSETQ. The CDR3 length is 15 residues. CDR3 sequence reads: CASSFGGRLYNEQFF. DNA for the CDR3: TGCGCCAGCAGCTTTGGGGGGAGGCTTTACAATGAGCAGTTCTTC.

The chain has TRBV15 and TRBJ2-2, with no clear D. The CDR3 covers 14 residues. CDR1 LNHNV and CDR2 YYDKDF come from the germline V gene (reference sequence). V was clipped by 0 bases and J by 5 bases, with 7 bases between them. The CDR3 coding sequence is TGTGCCACCAGCAGAGATTTGGATACCGGGGAGCTGTTTTTT. Translated: CATSRDLDTGELFF.

In this sample, this clonotype turned up a few times. The V and J genes are TRBV7-2 and TRBJ2-3, with a possible D match to TRBD2 (5 bases). Germline V gene lookup returns CDR1 SGHTA and CDR2 FQGNSA. The CDR3 covers 16 residues. Trimming pared 1 base from V and 4 bases from J, leaving 15 bases between. CDR3 region: CASSLVTGIVSDTQYF. For the CDR3, the DNA is TGTGCCAGCAGCTTAGTAACCGGGATAGTGTCAGATACGCAGTATTTT. Looking up the rest from reference TRBV7-2 and TRBJ2-3 gives the full variable domain: GAGVSQSPSNKVTEKGKDVELRCDPISGHTALYWYRQSLGQGLEFLIYFQGNSAPDKSGLPSDRFSAERTGGSVSTLTIQRTQQEDSAVYLCASSLVTGIVSDTQYFGPGTRLTVL.

This clonotype was observed a few times. The chain is built from TRBV20-1 and TRBJ2-5, with D unresolved. Trimming left V 2 bases short and J 0 bases short, with 10 bases between. There are 14 residues in the CDR3. Germline V gene lookup returns CDR1 DFQATT and CDR2 SNEGSKA (reference sequence). The CDR3 loop reads CSARNEADQETQYF. The DNA for the CDR3 is TGCAGTGCTAGAAACGAGGCGGACCAAGAGACCCAGTACTTC.

This clonotype showed up just a few times. CDR3 sequence: CASSPEGQGWNEQYF. The CDR3 DNA sequence: TGCGCCAGCAGCCCTGAAGGACAGGGGTGGAACGAGCAGTACTTC. The chain combines TRBV5-1 with TRBJ2-7; 9 bases are a match to TRBD1. The V gene's germline CDR1 is SGHRS and CDR2 YFSETQ. With 4 bases clipped from V and 5 bases from J, the junction kept 10 bases outside the gene matches. The length of the CDR3 is 15 residues.

J is TRBJ2-2 and V is TRBV11-3, with D unresolved. This CDR3 has 13 residues. Germline CDR1 is SGHNT and CDR2 is YENEEA. Trimming took 3 bases from V and 2 from J, leaving 4 bases between them. CDR3 protein: CASSFENTGELFF. As DNA, the CDR3 is TGTGCCAGCAGCTTTGAAAACACCGGGGAGCTGTTTTTT.

This clonotype showed up many times. This rearrangement joins TRBV6-4 to TRBJ2-1; perhaps TRBD1 as D (6 bases). Trimming pared 4 bases from V and 5 bases from J, leaving 9 bases between. CDR3 length: 13 residues. In germline, CDR1 is MRHNA, CDR2 SNTAGT. CDR3 coding DNA: TGTGCCAGCAGTGGACAGGCAAACAATGAGCAGTTCTTC. Protein: CASSGQANNEQFF.

The chain is built from TRBV5-5 and TRBJ2-3, with 8 bases matching TRBD1. Germline CDR1 reads SGHKS; CDR2 reads YYEKEE (reference sequence). The V gene end was trimmed by 4 bases and the J gene end by 1 base; junction bases not matched to a gene: 5. The CDR3 consists of 15 residues. CDR3: CASSKTGDRTDTQYF. The CDR3 DNA reads TGTGCCAGCAGCAAGACAGGGGACCGCACAGATACGCAGTATTTT. Looking up the rest from reference TRBV5-5 and TRBJ2-3 gives the full variable domain: DAGVTQSPTHLIKTRGQQVTLRCSPISGHKSVSWYQQVLGQGPQFIFQYYEKEERGRGNFPDRFSARQFPNYSSELNVNALLLGDSALYLCASSKTGDRTDTQYFGPGTRLTVL.

This clonotype was detected only a few times. The chain uses TRBV20-1 and TRBJ1-1; tentative D call: TRBD1 (5 bases). CDR1 DFQATT and CDR2 SNEGSKA come from the germline V gene (reference sequence). CDR3 length: 12 residues. V was clipped by 6 bases and J by 2 bases, with 10 bases between them. CDR3 nucleotides: TGCAGTGCGTCGGACACAAACACTGAAGCTTTCTTT. It yields the protein CSASDTNTEAFF.

This chain uses TRBV5-1 with TRBJ1-2; D might be TRBD1 (5 bases). Deletions cut 2 bases from V and 2 bases from J, with 19 bases between. Germline CDR1 reads SGHRS; CDR2 reads YFSETQ. CDR3 length: 17 residues. The CDR3 DNA reads as TGCGCCAGCAGCTTACTAGGGACTTTCGCCTCAAACTATGGCTACACCTTC. It encodes CASSLLGTFASNYGYTF.

The chain carries TRBV3-1 and TRBJ2-2, with D uncertain. The length of the CDR3 is 15 residues. Germline-derived CDR1 and CDR2 are LGHDT and YNNKEL (reference sequence). Trimming cost V 2 bases and J 7 bases, with 14 bases left between them. In nucleotides, the CDR3 is TGTGCCAGCAGCCAAAGTGATTCGGAGATCGGGGAGCTGTTTTTT. Translated, it gives CASSQSDSEIGELFF. Drawing the rest from reference TRBV3-1 and TRBJ2-2, the complete variable domain is DTAVSQTPKYLVTQMGNDKSIKCEQNLGHDTMYWYKQDSKKFLKIMFSYNNKELIINETVPNRFSPKSPDKAHLNLHINSLELGDSAVYFCASSQSDSEIGELFFGEGSRLTVL.

This clonotype came up a few times. The V gene is TRBV9, the J gene TRBJ1-1; 7 bases map to TRBD1. This CDR3 contains 14 residues. Germline trimming cut 4 bases from V and 11 bases from J; bases unmatched to any gene: 14. CDR1 is SGDLS, CDR2 YYNGEE, per germline. CDR3 region: CASSLGGSDRVAFF. DNA for the CDR3: TGTGCCAGCAGCTTAGGGGGTTCAGACAGGGTGGCTTTCTTT.